This passage covers 10 T cell receptor beta chains from one sample sequenced in a study of T cell responses to AZD1222 COVID-19 vaccine. Only in-frame clones appear in the TCRdb table, and some are missing; sequencing was by immunoSEQ multiplex PCR. The sample holds around 150,000 clones, almost 95% seen once. The specimen was peripheral blood, collected 28 days after the second AZD1222 dose. The receptors were sampled from an adult who received the AZD1222 COVID-19 vaccine.

The genes are TRBV2 and TRBJ2-7; D possibly matches TRBD1 or TRBD2 (5 bases each). Trimming stripped 8 bases from V and 5 bases from J, with 16 bases between. The germline CDR1 and CDR2 sequences are SNHLY and FYNNEI. The CDR3 loop spans 13 amino acids. The CDR3 nucleotides read TGTGCCAGCTATGCCGGGACGGAAGACGAGCAGTACTTC. As protein: CASYAGTEDEQYF.

On this clone itself: Relative to the germline gene, one junction end is altered; a read error may explain this. V usage is TRBV2 and J usage is TRBJ2-3, with TRBD2 matching over 8 bases. Germline loops: CDR1 SNHLY, CDR2 FYNNEI. The length of the CDR3 is 16 residues. CDR3: CASREALAASTDTQYF. CDR3 DNA sequence: TGTGCCAGCAGGGAAGCACTAGCGGCTAGCACAGATACGCAGTATTTT. Combining the CDR3 with reference TRBV2 and TRBJ2-3 gives the whole variable domain EPEVTQTPSHQVTQMGQEVILRCVPISNHLYFYWYRQILGQKVEFLVSFYNNEISEKSEIFDDQFSVERPDGSNFTLKIRSTKLEDSAMYFCASREALAASTDTQYFGPGTRLTVL.

The J gene is TRBJ2-7, the V gene TRBV27; 8 nucleotides agree with TRBD2. Trimming at V came to 6 bases and at J to 7 bases, leaving 11 bases not matched to a gene. There are 14 residues in the CDR3. CDR1 and CDR2 from the germline V gene are MNHEY and SMNVEV (reference sequence). The CDR3 DNA follows: TGTGCCAGCAGCCCTGGACTAGCCATTGAAGAGCAGTACTTC. It is translated as CASSPGLAIEEQYF.

DNA of the CDR3: TGTGCCAGCTCACCGGGACTAGCGAGGCAGTACTTC. This translates into CASSPGLARQYF. The V gene is TRBV18, the J gene TRBJ2-7, with 10 bases fitting TRBD2. Trimming removed 3 bases from V and 9 bases from J; junction bases left unmatched: 2. This CDR3 contains 12 residues. Germline V gene sequence: CDR1 KGHSH, CDR2 LQKENI.

This sequence joins TRBV6-6 and TRBJ1-6; D might be TRBD1 (5 bases). The V and J ends lost 4 bases and 13 bases respectively, with 11 bases between them. This CDR3 has 12 residues. The germline gives CDR1 MNHNY, CDR2 SVGAGI (reference sequence). Here the CDR3 reads CASSLQGAPLHF. In nucleotides, the CDR3 is TGTGCCAGCAGTTTGCAGGGTGCGCCCCTCCACTTT.

On this clone itself: One end of the junction is discordant with germline, which a read error may explain. The genes are TRBV2 and TRBJ1-2; no firm D call. CDR1 is SNHLY, CDR2 FYNNEI, per germline. There are 13 residues in the CDR3. CDR3 nucleotides: TGTGCCAGCAGGGAAGGGAAAAATTATGGCTACACCTTC. It encodes CASREGKNYGYTF.

The chain has TRBV6-2 or TRBV6-3 and TRBJ1-1; no reliable D call. The V end lost 4 bases, the J end lost 4 bases, and 13 bases lay between the germline ends. Germline CDR1 reads MNHEY; CDR2 reads SVGEGT. The CDR3 extends over 14 amino acids. The CDR3, as DNA: TGTGCCAGCAGTTCTCTGCGGGTGCGCACTGAAGCTTTCTTT. Encoded protein: CASSSLRVRTEAFF.

This chain links TRBV9 with TRBJ1-3; D may be TRBD1 (5 bases). V lost 4 bases to trimming and J lost 0 bases, with 17 bases between them. The germline gives CDR1 SGDLS, CDR2 YYNGEE. The CDR3 is 17 amino acids. The CDR3 is CASSFRQTPPSGNTIYF. The DNA of the CDR3 is TGTGCCAGCAGCTTTCGACAGACCCCTCCCTCTGGAAACACCATATATTTT.

V and J are TRBV28 and TRBJ1-5; D is undetermined. There are 18 residues in the CDR3. Trimming removed 3 bases from V and 2 bases from J, with 20 bases in between. Germline lookup yields CDR1 MDHEN and CDR2 SYDVKM. CDR3 sequence reads: CASSFSVGSGVRNQPQHF. CDR3 nucleotides: TGTGCCAGCAGTTTTTCTGTGGGGAGCGGGGTACGCAATCAGCCCCAGCATTTT.

V and J are TRBV27 and TRBJ1-2; D is possibly TRBD1 (5 bases). This CDR3 spans 13 amino acids. Trimming shortened V by 5 bases and J by 6 bases, and 13 bases separated the two germline ends. Germline V gene sequence: CDR1 MNHEY, CDR2 SMNVEV (reference sequence). The CDR3 DNA reads as TGTGCCAGCAGTCCAGGGCGTAGGAATGGCTACACCTTC. Its protein is CASSPGRRNGYTF.